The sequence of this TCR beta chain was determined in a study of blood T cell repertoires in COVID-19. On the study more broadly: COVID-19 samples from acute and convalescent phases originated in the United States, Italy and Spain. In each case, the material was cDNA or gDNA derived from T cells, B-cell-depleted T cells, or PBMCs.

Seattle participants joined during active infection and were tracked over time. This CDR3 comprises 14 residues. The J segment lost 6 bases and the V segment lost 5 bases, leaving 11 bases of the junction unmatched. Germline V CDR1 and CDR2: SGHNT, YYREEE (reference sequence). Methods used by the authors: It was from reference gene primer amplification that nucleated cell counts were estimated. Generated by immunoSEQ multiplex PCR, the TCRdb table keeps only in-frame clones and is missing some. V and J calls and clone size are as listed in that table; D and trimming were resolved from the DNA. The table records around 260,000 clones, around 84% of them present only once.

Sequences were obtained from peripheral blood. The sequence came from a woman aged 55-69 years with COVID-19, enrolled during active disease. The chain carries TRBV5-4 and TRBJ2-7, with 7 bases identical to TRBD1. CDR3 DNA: TGTGCCAGCAGACACGACAGGGTACAAGGCGAGCAGTACTTC. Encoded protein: CASRHDRVQGEQYF.